Given below is one TCR beta chain in context. Its specificity is not known. These data originate in a study of cytomegalovirus exposure and HLA in healthy donors. The CDR3 loop spans 17 amino acids. Trimming stripped 5 bases from V and 3 bases from J, with 21 bases between. The germline gives CDR1 SGHRS, CDR2 YFSETQ. Points from the study as a whole: Specific recognition of CMV antigens was confirmed in vitro for a few chains (all CMV-associated). According to reports, the classifier identified cytomegalovirus status with high specificity and sensitivity.

PCR involved 60 Vbeta and 13 Jbeta primers. Some clones are missing from TCRdb's copy, which holds only in-frame ones; the method was immunoSEQ multiplex PCR. The data hold more than 130,000 clones, with 80% observed a single time. The sequenced sample consisted of PBMCs. The TCR originated in a man aged 40-49 years in good health and CMV-seropositive. The V and J genes are TRBV5-1 and TRBJ2-1; D might be TRBD2 (6 bases). The CDR3 sequence: CASSHPVAEALYNEQFF. CDR3 nucleotide sequence: TGCGCCAGCAGTCACCCAGTAGCGGAGGCGCTCTACAATGAGCAGTTCTTC.